The 2 T cell receptor beta chains given below trace back to one sample, sequenced in a study of T-cell reconstitution after alpha-beta-depleted transplantation in children. Library preparation (for TCRbeta) was performed with unique molecular identifiers. TCRdb recomputed calls from the PCR reads with MiXCR, one row per CDR3 protein. In the table there are roughly 350,000 distinct CDR3 sequences, approximately 10% of which are singletons. Specimen: PBMCs from the stem cell graft donor, collected from the stem cell graft. The origin of the receptors is a human donor who donated a stem cell graft to a child with acute lymphoblastic leukemia.

Details on this clonotype: It may be a read error: a sequence one base away is much more abundant. The V call is TRBV7-2, the J call TRBJ1-3, with D hard to call. The V gene's germline CDR1 is SGHTA and CDR2 FQGNSA. This CDR3 has 15 amino acids. V gave up 5 bases and J gave up 0 bases, with 11 bases separating them. CDR3 coding DNA: TGTGCCAGCAGCCCCCGCAGCTACTCTGGAAACACCATATATTTT. Protein product: CASSPRSYSGNTIYF.

The V gene is TRBV25-1, the J gene TRBJ1-1; unclear D gene. V lost 0 bases, J lost 5 bases, and 16 bases lay in between. CDR3 length: 16 residues. Germline loops: CDR1 MGHDK, CDR2 SYGVNS. The CDR3 sequence: CASSEYTMSARTEAFF. CDR3 coding DNA: TGTGCCAGCAGTGAATATACGATGTCCGCTAGGACTGAAGCTTTCTTT.